Listed below are T cell receptor beta chains from one sample, sequenced in a study of blood T cell repertoires in COVID-19. Only in-frame clones appear in the TCRdb table, and some are missing; sequencing was by immunoSEQ multiplex PCR. Of around 190,000 clones listed, around nine tenths are singletons. Sequencing was done on a sample of peripheral blood. These receptors came from a man younger than 35 with active or convalescent COVID-19. Each CDR3 is given without its conserved first and last residue. The size field is filled for only some rows; it gives once, few, many or a size class.

v_gene: TRBV4-2; j_gene: TRBJ2-7; abundance: -; CDR3aa: ASSQELKKALGYEQY
v_gene: TRBV5-4; j_gene: TRBJ2-3; abundance: -; CDR3aa: ASSLEVSGSLGTDTQY
v_gene: TRBV6-5; j_gene: TRBJ1-2; abundance: -; CDR3aa: ASSPGFYGYT
v_gene: TRBV5-1; j_gene: TRBJ1-5; abundance: -; CDR3aa: ASSLEGQGSNQPQH
v_gene: TRBV11-2; j_gene: TRBJ2-1; abundance: -; CDR3aa: ASSLQANEQF
v_gene: TRBV5-1; j_gene: TRBJ1-1; abundance: few; CDR3aa: ASSPGTGGNTEAF
v_gene: TRBV3-1/TRBV3-2; j_gene: TRBJ2-5; abundance: -; CDR3aa: ASSRGVQETQY
v_gene: TRBV27; j_gene: TRBJ1-3; abundance: -; CDR3aa: ASSSQGQAGNTIY
v_gene: TRBV28; j_gene: TRBJ2-5; abundance: once; CDR3aa: ASSFDGPGGVGKETQY
v_gene: TRBV7-9; j_gene: TRBJ1-6; abundance: -; CDR3aa: ASSFESGANSPLH
v_gene: TRBV5-8; j_gene: TRBJ2-1; abundance: -; CDR3aa: ASTDVTGDFYNEQF
v_gene: TRBV7-2; j_gene: TRBJ2-1; abundance: -; CDR3aa: ASSEHDRGLTDEQF
v_gene: TRBV19; j_gene: TRBJ1-1; abundance: -; CDR3aa: ASSISQGRTEAF
v_gene: TRBV19; j_gene: TRBJ2-1; abundance: few; CDR3aa: ASSKTRTSGDYEQF
v_gene: TRBV3-1/TRBV3-2; j_gene: TRBJ1-4; abundance: -; CDR3aa: ASSEGSYRTNEKLF
v_gene: TRBV6-5; j_gene: TRBJ1-2; abundance: -; CDR3aa: ASREGENYGYT
v_gene: TRBV7-3; j_gene: TRBJ2-1; abundance: -; CDR3aa: ASSLGLAGINEQF
v_gene: TRBV27; j_gene: TRBJ2-1; abundance: -; CDR3aa: ASRSDSWTPCF
v_gene: TRBV29-1; j_gene: TRBJ1-1; abundance: -; CDR3aa: SVRGGDTEAF
v_gene: TRBV5-6; j_gene: TRBJ2-7; abundance: few; CDR3aa: ASSLGDRVYEQY
v_gene: TRBV30; j_gene: TRBJ2-1; abundance: -; CDR3aa: AWSAGTNYNEQF
v_gene: TRBV7-9; j_gene: TRBJ1-1; abundance: -; CDR3aa: ASSQRGSLGTGWDTEAF
v_gene: TRBV7-8; j_gene: TRBJ2-7; abundance: -; CDR3aa: ASSLGAGYEQY
v_gene: TRBV27; j_gene: TRBJ2-6; abundance: -; CDR3aa: ASSPRGSSGANVLT
v_gene: TRBV2; j_gene: TRBJ1-2; abundance: -; CDR3aa: ASRRQGNYGYT
v_gene: TRBV30; j_gene: TRBJ1-2; abundance: -; CDR3aa: AWGITTNYGYT
v_gene: TRBV12-5; j_gene: TRBJ1-6; abundance: -; CDR3aa: ASGGDRGTSPLH